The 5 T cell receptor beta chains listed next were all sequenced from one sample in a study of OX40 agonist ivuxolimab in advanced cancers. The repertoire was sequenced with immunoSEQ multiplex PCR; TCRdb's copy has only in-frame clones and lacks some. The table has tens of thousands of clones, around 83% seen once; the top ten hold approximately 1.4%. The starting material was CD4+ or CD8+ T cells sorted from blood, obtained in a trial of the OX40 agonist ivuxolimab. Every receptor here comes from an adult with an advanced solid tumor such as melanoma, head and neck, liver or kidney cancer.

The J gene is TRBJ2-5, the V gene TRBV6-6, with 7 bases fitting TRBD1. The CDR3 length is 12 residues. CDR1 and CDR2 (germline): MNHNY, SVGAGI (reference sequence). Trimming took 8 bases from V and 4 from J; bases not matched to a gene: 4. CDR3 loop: CASQGGAETQYF. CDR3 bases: TGTGCCAGCCAAGGGGGCGCAGAGACCCAGTACTTC.

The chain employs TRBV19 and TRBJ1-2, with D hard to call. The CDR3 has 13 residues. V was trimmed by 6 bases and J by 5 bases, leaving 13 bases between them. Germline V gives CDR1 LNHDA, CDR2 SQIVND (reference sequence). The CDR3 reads CASSLLIRYGYTF. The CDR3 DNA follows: TGTGCCAGTAGCCTCCTGATACGATATGGCTACACCTTC.

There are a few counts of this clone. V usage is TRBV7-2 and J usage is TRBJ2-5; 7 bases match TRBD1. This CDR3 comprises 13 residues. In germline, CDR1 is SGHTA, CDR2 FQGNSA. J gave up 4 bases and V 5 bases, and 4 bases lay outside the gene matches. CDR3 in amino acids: CASSPRTGETQYF. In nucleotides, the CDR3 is TGTGCCAGCAGCCCCCGGACAGGAGAGACCCAGTACTTC.

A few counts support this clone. The CDR3, as DNA: TGTGCCAGCAGAGCGCGACAGGGAGGCAACTATGGCTACACCTTC. It encodes CASRARQGGNYGYTF. This rearrangement joins TRBV28 to TRBJ1-2, with 7 positions matching TRBD1. Germline lookup yields CDR1 MDHEN and CDR2 SYDVKM. The CDR3 is 15 amino acids. Trimming at V came to 6 bases and at J to 2 bases, leaving 9 bases not matched to a gene.

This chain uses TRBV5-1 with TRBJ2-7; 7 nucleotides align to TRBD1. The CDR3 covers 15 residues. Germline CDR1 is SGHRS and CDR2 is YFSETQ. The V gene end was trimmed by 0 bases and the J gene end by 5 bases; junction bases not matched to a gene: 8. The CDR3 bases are TGCGCCAGCAGCTTGGAGTTTACAGGGGACAACGAGCAGTACTTC. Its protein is CASSLEFTGDNEQYF.